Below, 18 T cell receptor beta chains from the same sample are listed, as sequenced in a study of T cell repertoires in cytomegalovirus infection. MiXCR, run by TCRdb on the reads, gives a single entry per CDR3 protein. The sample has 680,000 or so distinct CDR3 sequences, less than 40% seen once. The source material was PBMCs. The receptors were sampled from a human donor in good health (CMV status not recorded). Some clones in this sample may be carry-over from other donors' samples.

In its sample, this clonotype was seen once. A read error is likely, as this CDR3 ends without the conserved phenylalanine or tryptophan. The CDR3 DNA reads TGTGCCAGCAGCTTAGAGCTAGAGCAGTTCTCC. This gives the protein CASSLELEQFS. The chain is built from TRBV7-9 and TRBJ2-1; D unclear. Between the trimmed V and J ends, which lost 1 base and 10 bases, there was a span of 5 bases. The CDR3 is 11 amino acids. Germline V gene data show CDR1 as SEHNR and CDR2 as FQNEAQ (reference sequence).

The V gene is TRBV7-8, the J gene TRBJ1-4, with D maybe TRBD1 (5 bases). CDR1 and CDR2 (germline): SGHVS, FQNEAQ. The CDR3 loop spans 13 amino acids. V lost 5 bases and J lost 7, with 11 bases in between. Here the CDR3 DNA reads TGTGCCAGCAGCGGGACGGGCGGTGAAAAACTGTTTTTT. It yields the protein CASSGTGGEKLFF.

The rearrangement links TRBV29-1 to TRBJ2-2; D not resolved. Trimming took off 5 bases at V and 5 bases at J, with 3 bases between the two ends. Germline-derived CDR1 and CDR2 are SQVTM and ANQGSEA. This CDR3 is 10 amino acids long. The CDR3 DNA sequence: TGCAGCGTTCTAACCGGGGAGCTGTTTTTT. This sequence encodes CSVLTGELFF.

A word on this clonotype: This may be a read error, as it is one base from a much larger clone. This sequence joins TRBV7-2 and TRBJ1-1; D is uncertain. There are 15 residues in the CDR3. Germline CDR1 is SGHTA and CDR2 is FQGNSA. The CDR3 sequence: CASSLEAIPNTEDFF. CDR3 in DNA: TGTGCCAGCAGCTTAGAGGCCATCCCGAACACTGAAGATTTCTTT. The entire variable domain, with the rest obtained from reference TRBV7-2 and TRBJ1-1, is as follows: GAGVSQSPSNKVTEKGKDVELRCDPISGHTALYWYRQSLGQGLEFLIYFQGNSAPDKSGLPSDRFSAERTGGSVSTLTIQRTQQEDSAVYLCASSLEAIPNTEDFFGQGTRLTVV.

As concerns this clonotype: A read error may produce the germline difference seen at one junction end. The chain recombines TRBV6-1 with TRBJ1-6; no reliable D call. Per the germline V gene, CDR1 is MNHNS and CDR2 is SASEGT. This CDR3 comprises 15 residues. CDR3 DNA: TGTGACAGCAGTCTGGGCGCACCGAACGATTCACCCCTCCACTTT. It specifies CDSSLGAPNDSPLHF.

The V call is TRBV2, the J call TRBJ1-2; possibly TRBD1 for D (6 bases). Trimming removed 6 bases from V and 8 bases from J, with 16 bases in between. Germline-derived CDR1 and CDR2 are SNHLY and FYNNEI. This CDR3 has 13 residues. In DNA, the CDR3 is TGTGCCAGCAGCGCTACAGGGAGTGGAGGCTACACCTTC. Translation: CASSATGSGGYTF.

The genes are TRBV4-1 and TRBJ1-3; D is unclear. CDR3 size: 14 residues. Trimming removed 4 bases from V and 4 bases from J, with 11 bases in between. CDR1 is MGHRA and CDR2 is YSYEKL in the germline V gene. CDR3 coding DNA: TGCGCCAGCAGCCGAAGAGACCTCGGAAACACCATATATTTT. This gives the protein CASSRRDLGNTIYF.

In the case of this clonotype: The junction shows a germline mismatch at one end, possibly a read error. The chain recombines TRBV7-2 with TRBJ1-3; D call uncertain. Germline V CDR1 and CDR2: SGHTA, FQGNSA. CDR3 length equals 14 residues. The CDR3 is CDSSLAWPGNTIYF. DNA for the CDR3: TGTGACAGCAGCTTAGCGTGGCCTGGAAACACCATATATTTT.

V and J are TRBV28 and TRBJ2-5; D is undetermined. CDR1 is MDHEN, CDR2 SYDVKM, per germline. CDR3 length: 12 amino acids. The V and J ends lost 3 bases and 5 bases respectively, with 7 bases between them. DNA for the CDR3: TGTGCCAGCAGTTTTATCCGTGAGACCCAGTACTTC. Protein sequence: CASSFIRETQYF.

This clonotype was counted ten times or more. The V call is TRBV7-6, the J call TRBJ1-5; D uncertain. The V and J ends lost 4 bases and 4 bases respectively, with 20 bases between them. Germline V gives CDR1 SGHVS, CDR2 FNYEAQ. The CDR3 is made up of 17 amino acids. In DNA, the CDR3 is TGTGCCAGCAGCTCTGGTGTAATCCCGACGGGGAATCAGCCCCAGCATTTT. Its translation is CASSSGVIPTGNQPQHF. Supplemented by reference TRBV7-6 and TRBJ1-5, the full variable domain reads GAGVSQSPRYKVTKRGQDVALRCDPISGHVSLYWYRQALGQGPEFLTYFNYEAQQDKSGLPNDRFSAERPEGSISTLTIQRTEQRDSAMYRCASSSGVIPTGNQPQHFGDGTRLSIL.

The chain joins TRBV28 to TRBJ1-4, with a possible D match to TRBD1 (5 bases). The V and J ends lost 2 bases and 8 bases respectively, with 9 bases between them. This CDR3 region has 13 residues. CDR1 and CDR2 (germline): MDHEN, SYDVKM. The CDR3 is CASSLPGWEKLFF. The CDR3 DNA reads TGTGCCAGCAGTTTACCAGGGTGGGAAAAACTGTTTTTT. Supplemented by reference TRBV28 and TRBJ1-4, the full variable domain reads DVKVTQSSRYLVKRTGEKVFLECVQDMDHENMFWYRQDPGLGLRLIYFSYDVKMKEKGDIPEGYSVSREKKERFSLILESASTNQTSMYLCASSLPGWEKLFFGSGTQLSVL.

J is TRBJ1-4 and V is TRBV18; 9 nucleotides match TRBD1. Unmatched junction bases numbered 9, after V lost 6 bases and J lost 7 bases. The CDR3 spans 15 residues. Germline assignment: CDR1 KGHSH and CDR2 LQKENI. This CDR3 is CASSYGQGSAEKLFF. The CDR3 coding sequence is TGTGCCAGCTCCTACGGACAGGGGAGTGCTGAAAAACTGTTTTTT.

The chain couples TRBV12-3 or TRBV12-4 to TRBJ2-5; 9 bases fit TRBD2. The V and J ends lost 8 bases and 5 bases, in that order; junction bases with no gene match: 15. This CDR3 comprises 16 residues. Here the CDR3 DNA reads TGTGCCAGCTGGGGGCGGGGGGGTAAAGGCGTTGAGACCCAGTACTTC. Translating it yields CASWGRGGKGVETQYF.

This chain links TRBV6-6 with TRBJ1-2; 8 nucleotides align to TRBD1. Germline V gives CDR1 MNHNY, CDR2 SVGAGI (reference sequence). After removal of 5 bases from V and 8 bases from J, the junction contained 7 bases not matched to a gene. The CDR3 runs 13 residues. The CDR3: CASSGTGGEGYTF. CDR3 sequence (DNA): TGTGCCAGCAGTGGGACAGGAGGGGAGGGCTACACCTTC.

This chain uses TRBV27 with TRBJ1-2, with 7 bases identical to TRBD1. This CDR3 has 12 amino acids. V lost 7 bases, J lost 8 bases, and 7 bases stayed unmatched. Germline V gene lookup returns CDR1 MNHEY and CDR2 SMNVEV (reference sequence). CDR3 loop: CASKGALSGYTF. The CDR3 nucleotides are TGTGCCAGCAAGGGGGCCTTGTCAGGCTACACCTTC.

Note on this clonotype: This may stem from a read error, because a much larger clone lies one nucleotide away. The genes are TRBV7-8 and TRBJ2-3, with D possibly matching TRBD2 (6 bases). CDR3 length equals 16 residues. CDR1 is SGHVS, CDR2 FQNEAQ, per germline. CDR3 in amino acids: CASSAQTSPRTETQYF. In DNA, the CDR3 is TGTGCCAGCAGCGCACAAACTAGCCCGCGCACAGAGACGCAGTATTTT.

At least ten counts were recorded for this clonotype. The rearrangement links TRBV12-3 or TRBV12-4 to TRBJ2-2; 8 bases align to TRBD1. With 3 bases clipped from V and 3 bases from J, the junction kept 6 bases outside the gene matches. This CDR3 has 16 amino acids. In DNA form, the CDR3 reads TGTGCCAGCAGTTTCCCCGAGGGACAGGACACCGGGGAGCTGTTTTTT. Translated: CASSFPEGQDTGELFF.

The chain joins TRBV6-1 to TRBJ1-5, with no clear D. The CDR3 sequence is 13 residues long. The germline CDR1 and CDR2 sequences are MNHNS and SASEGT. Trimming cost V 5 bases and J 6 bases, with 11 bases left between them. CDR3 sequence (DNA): TGTGCCAGCAGTTACCGGGTGGGTCAGCCCCAGCATTTT. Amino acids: CASSYRVGQPQHF.